This TCR beta chain was captured by sequencing in a study of blood T cells in healthy people across ages. Isolating PBMCs gave at least 6 million of these cells per sample. Alongside a J-beta primer mix, a sample-barcoded 5' primer served in a second PCR lasting about 7 to 12 cycles. MiXCR was run by TCRdb on the 5' RACE reads, yielding one entry per CDR3 protein. In the table there are around 1,900,000 distinct CDR3 sequences, 35% to 50% of which are singletons. This clonotype was picked up a small number of times. Its antigen is still unknown. Whole-study results and caveats: Estimates of diversity drawn from one million T cells were considered underestimates.

V was shortened by 7 bases and J by 2 bases, with 15 bases between the two germline ends. The CDR3 loop spans 16 amino acids. Germline V lookup: CDR1 SGHTA, CDR2 FQGNSA. The sample taken for sequencing was blood. V usage is TRBV7-2 and J usage is TRBJ2-6; D remains unclear. The clonotype originates from a human donor in good health. DNA of the CDR3: TGTGCCAGCAACCAAGGACGGAATACTGGGGCCAACGTCCTGACTTTC. As protein: CASNQGRNTGANVLTF. The full variable domain, completed using reference TRBV7-2 and TRBJ2-6, is GAGVSQSPSNKVTEKGKDVELRCDPISGHTALYWYRQSLGQGLEFLIYFQGNSAPDKSGLPSDRFSAERTGGSVSTLTIQRTQQEDSAVYLCASNQGRNTGANVLTFGAGSRLTVL.